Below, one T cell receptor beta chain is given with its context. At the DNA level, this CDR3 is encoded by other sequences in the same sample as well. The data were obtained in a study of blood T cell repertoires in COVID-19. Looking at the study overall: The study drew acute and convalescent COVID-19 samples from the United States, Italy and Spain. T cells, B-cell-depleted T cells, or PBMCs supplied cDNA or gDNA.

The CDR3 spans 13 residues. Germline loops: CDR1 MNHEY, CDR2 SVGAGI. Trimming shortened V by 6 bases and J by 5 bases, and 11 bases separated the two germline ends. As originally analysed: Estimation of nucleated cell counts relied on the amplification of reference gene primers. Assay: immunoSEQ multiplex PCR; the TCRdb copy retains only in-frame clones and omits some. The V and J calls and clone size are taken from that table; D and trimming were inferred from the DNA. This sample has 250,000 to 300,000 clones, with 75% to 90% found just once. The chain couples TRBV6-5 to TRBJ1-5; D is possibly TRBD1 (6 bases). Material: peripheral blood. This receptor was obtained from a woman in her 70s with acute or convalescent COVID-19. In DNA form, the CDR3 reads TGTGCCAGCAGCCCCACAGGGTATCAGCCCCAGCATTTT. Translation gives CASSPTGYQPQHF.